This T cell receptor beta chain was captured by sequencing in a study of blood T cell repertoires in COVID-19. Germline CDR1 reads MNHNS; CDR2 reads SASEGT. CDR3 length equals 15 residues. With V trimmed by 3 bases and J by 4 bases, 2 bases remained unmatched. Here immunoSEQ multiplex PCR was the method, and the copy in TCRdb shows in-frame clones only, minus some. This table holds some 180,000 clones, approximately 91% found once. V and J are TRBV6-1 and TRBJ2-7; 14 nucleotides line up with TRBD2. The clonotype was recovered from a man younger than 35 with COVID-19, enrolled during active disease. The specimen was peripheral blood. The CDR3: CASSERLAGGYEQYF. CDR3 nucleotides: TGTGCCAGCAGTGAGAGACTAGCGGGAGGGTACGAGCAGTACTTC.